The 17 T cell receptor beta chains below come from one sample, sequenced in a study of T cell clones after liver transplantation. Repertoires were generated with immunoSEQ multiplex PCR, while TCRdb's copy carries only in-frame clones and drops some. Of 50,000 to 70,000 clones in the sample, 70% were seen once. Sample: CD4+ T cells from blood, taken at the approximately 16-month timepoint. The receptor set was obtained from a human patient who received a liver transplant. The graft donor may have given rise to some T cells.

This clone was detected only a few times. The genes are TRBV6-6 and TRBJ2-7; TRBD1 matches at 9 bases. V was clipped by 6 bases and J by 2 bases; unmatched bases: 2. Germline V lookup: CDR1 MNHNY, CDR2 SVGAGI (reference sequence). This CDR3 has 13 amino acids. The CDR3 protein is CASRGQGPYEQYF. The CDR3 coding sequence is TGTGCCAGCAGAGGACAGGGGCCCTACGAGCAGTACTTC.

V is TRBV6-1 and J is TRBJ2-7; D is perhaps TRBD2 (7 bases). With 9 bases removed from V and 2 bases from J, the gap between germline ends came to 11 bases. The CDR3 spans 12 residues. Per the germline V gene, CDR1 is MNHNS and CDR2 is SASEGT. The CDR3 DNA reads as TGTGCCAGTGGGGGGGGCGCCTACGAGCAGTACGTC. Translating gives CASGGGAYEQYV.

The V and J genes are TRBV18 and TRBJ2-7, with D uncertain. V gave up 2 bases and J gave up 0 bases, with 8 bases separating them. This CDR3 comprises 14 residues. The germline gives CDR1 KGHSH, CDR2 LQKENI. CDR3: CASSPDQSSYEQYF. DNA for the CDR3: TGTGCCAGCTCACCAGATCAGAGCTCCTACGAGCAGTACTTC.

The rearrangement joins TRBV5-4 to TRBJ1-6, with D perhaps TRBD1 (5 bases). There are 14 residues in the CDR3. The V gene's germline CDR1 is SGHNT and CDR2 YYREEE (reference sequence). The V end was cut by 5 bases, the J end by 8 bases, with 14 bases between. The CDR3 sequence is CASSNEGVDSPLHF. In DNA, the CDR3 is TGTGCCAGCAGTAATGAAGGGGTGGATTCACCCCTCCACTTT.

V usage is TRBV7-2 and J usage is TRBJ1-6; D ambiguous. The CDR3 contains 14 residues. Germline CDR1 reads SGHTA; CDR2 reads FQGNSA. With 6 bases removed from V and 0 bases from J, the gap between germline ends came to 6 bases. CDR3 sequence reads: CASSKSSYNSPLHF. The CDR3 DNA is TGTGCCAGCAGTAAGAGCTCCTATAATTCACCCCTCCACTTT. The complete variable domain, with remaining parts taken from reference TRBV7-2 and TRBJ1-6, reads GAGVSQSPSNKVTEKGKDVELRCDPISGHTALYWYRQSLGQGLEFLIYFQGNSAPDKSGLPSDRFSAERTGGSVSTLTIQRTQQEDSAVYLCASSKSSYNSPLHFGNGTRLTVT.

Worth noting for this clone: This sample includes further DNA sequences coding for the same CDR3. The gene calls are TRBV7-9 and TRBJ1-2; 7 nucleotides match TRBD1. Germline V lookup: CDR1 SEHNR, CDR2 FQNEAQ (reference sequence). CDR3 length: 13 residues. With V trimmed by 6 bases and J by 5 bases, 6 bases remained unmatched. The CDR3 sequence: CASSPGQRYGYTF. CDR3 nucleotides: TGTGCCAGCAGTCCGGGACAGAGATATGGCTACACCTTC.

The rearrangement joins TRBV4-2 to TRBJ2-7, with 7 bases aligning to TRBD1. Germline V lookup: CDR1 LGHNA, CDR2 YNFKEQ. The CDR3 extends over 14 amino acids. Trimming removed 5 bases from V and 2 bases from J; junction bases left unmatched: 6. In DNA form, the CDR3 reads TGTGCCAGCAGCTACACAGGGGCGGCCTACGAGCAGTACTTC. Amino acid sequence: CASSYTGAAYEQYF.

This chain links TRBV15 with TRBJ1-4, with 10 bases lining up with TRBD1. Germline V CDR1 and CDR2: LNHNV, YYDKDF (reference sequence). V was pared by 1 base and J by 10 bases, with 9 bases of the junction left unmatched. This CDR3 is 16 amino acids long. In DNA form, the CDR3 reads TGTGCCACCAGCAGAGGACCGGGACAGGGGACGGGAAAACTGTTTTTT. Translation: CATSRGPGQGTGKLFF. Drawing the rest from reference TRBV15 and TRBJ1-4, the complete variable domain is DAMVIQNPRYQVTQFGKPVTLSCSQTLNHNVMYWYQQKSSQAPKLLFHYYDKDFNNEADTPDNFQSRRPNTSFCFLDIRSPGLGDTAMYLCATSRGPGQGTGKLFFGSGTQLSVL.

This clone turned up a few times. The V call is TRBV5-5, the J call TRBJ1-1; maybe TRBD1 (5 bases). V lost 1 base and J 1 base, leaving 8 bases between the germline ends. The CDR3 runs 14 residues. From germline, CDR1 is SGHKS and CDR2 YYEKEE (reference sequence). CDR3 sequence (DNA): TGTGCCAGCAGCTTGTGGGGCAGGAACACTGAAGCTTTCTTT. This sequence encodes CASSLWGRNTEAFF.

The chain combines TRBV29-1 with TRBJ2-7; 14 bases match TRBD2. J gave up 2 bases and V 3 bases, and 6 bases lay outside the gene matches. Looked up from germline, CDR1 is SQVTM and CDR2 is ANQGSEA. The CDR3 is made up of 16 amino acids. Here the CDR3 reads CSVDPSGLAGAYEQYV. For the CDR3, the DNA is TGCAGCGTTGACCCCTCGGGACTAGCGGGGGCCTACGAGCAGTACGTC.

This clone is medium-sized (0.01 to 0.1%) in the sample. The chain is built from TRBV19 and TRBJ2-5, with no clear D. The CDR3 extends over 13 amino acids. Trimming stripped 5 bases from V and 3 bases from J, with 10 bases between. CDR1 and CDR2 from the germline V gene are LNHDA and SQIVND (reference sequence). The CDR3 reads CASSPQQKETQYF. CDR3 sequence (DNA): TGTGCCAGTAGTCCCCAACAGAAAGAGACCCAGTACTTC.

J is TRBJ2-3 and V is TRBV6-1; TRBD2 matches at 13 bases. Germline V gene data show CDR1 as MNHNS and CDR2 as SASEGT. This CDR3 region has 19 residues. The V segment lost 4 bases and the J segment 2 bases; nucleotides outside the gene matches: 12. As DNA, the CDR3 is TGTGCCAGCAGTGGCGGACTAGCGGGAGTTTCCCTAATCACAGATACGCAGTATTTT. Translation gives CASSGGLAGVSLITDTQYF.

This chain's CDR3 is CASSLRTQETQYF. The CDR3, as DNA: TGTGCCAGCAGCCTGCGGACACAAGAGACCCAGTACTTC. The V gene is TRBV11-3, the J gene TRBJ2-5; possibly TRBD1 for D (5 bases). Germline V gene sequence: CDR1 SGHNT, CDR2 YENEEA. There are 13 residues in the CDR3. V was cut by 5 bases and J by 2 bases, with 9 bases left in between.

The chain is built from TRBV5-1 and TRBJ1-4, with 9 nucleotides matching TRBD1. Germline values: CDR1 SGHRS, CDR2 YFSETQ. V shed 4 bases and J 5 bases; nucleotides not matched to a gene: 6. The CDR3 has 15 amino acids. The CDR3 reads CASSLGTGMNEKLFF. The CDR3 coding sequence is TGCGCCAGCAGCCTGGGGACAGGGATGAATGAAAAACTGTTTTTT.

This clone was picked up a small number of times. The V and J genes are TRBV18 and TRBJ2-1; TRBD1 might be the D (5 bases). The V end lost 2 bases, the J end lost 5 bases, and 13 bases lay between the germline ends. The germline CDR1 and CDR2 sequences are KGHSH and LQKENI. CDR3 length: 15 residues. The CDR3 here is CASSPRQQYNNEQFF. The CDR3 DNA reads TGTGCCAGCTCACCAAGACAGCAATATAACAATGAGCAGTTCTTC.

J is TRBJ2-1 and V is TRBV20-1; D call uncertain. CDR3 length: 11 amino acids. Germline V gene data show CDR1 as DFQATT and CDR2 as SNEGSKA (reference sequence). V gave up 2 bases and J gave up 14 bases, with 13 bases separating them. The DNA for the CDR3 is TGCAGTGCTAGACCAGACCATGTGAAGTTCTTC. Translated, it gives CSARPDHVKFF.

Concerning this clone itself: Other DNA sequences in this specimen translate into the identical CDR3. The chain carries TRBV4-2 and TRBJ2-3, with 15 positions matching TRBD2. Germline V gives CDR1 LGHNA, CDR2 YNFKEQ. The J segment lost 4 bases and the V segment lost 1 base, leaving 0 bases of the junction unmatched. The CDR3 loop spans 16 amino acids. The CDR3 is CASSQGTSGGADTQYF. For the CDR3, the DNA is TGTGCCAGCAGCCAAGGGACTAGCGGGGGGGCAGATACGCAGTATTTT.